The 29 T cell receptor beta chains below were found in one sample sequenced in a study of T cells in Graves' hyperthyroidism and ophthalmopathy (dated by TCRdb to the late 2010s). The receptor library was made with multiplex PCR. Sequencing was performed on an Illumina HiSeq 2000. Amplification of TCR beta CDR3 regions was carried out from RNA transcripts. A first-round RT-PCR of the TCR CDR3 used the HTBI primer set with the Qiagen OneStep RT-PCR kit. TCRdb passed the public sequencing reads through fastp at Q25 and MiXCR, retaining productive beta sequences. Each record represents a unique CDR3 protein, reported with the most common genes and DNA among its rows. The sample records a few hundred thousand distinct CDR3 sequences, 46% of which are singletons. Jointly, the top ten make up around 8% of the sample. The sample was peripheral blood or thyroid tissue (not recorded which). These receptors came from a woman aged 18-30 years with Graves' hyperthyroidism.

To note about this clonotype: Just one base apart from a much larger clone, this may be a read error. The chain couples TRBV5-8 to TRBJ2-5, with TRBD1 matching 9 bases. The length of the CDR3 is 16 residues. V gave up 1 base and J gave up 7 bases; unmatched junction bases: 11. Germline V gives CDR1 SGHTS, CDR2 YDEGEE. The CDR3 DNA sequence: TGTGCCAGCAGCTTGTATCGGACAGGGGATGTAAGGACCCAGTACTTC. Its protein is CASSLYRTGDVRTQYF.

A remark on this clonotype: This clone may be a read error of a much larger clone one base away. This chain connects TRBV25-1 to TRBJ2-7; D possibly corresponds to TRBD1 (6 bases). The J call could be wrong; TRBJ2-1 is a better fit for the DNA end. Germline assignment: CDR1 MGHDK and CDR2 SYGVNS. The CDR3 extends over 14 amino acids. In DNA form, the CDR3 reads TGTGCCAGCAGTACAGGGACAACAGCCTACGAGCAGTTCTTC. Encoded protein: CASSTGTTAYEQFF.

This clonotype has ten or more counts. The chain has TRBV7-9 and TRBJ2-7, with 9 bases aligning to TRBD1. The CDR3 is made up of 15 amino acids. Per germline, CDR1 SEHNR and CDR2 FQNEAQ (reference sequence). V was pared by 5 bases and J by 0 bases, with 5 bases of the junction left unmatched. The CDR3 sequence is CASSHPGQGSYEQYF. CDR3 bases: TGTGCCAGCAGCCACCCGGGACAGGGCTCCTACGAGCAGTACTTC.

The table lists this clonotype with many counts. The chain joins TRBV15 to TRBJ1-3; D is uncertain. The CDR3 is made up of 16 amino acids. CDR1 and CDR2 from the germline V gene are LNHNV and YYDKDF (reference sequence). Trimming took off 0 bases at V and 0 bases at J, with 9 bases between the two ends. This chain's CDR3 is CATSREPVSSGNTIYF. For the CDR3, the DNA is TGTGCCACCAGCAGAGAGCCGGTTTCCTCTGGAAACACCATATATTTT.

This clonotype has a count of ten or more. The rearrangement joins TRBV7-9 to TRBJ2-5; TRBD2 is a possible D gene (6 bases). CDR3 length: 15 amino acids. Trimming removed 5 bases at V and 5 bases at J, with 18 bases between. Germline V gene data show CDR1 as SEHNR and CDR2 as FQNEAQ (reference sequence). The CDR3 here is CASSTPGEGGETQYF. The CDR3 DNA reads TGTGCCAGCAGCACCCCAGGAGAAGGAGGGGAGACCCAGTACTTC.

On this clonotype: Since the CDR3 does not end with the conserved phenylalanine or tryptophan, this likely comes from a read error. This chain links TRBV30 with TRBJ2-7; the D gene is possibly TRBD2 (6 bases). Germline-derived CDR1 and CDR2 are GTSNPN and SVGIG (reference sequence). Trimming took 5 bases from V and 2 from J, leaving 16 bases between them. This CDR3 spans 14 amino acids. As DNA, the CDR3 is TGTGCCTGGGGATCATGGGGGGTCCCCTACGAGCAGTACTCC. Its protein is CAWGSWGVPYEQYS.

The chain recombines TRBV11-2 with TRBJ1-4, with 9 bases fitting TRBD1. The CDR3 is 15 amino acids. From germline, CDR1 is SGHAT and CDR2 FQNNGV. V shed 5 bases, J shed 8 bases, and the junction held 9 bases outside the gene matches. CDR3 sequence reads: CASSPRGTGREKLFF. CDR3 sequence (DNA): TGTGCCAGCAGCCCCCGCGGGACAGGGCGAGAAAAACTGTTTTTT.

The chain carries TRBV7-4 and TRBJ1-5, with D tentatively TRBD1 (6 bases). The germline V gene has CDR1 SGHVT and CDR2 SQSDAQ. CDR3 length: 19 residues. Trimming shortened V by 4 bases and J by 2 bases, and 24 bases separated the two germline ends. Written as DNA, the CDR3 is TGTGCCAGCAGCTCACCTCAACAGGGTTCTTGGGATGGCAATCAGCCCCAGCATTTT. This sequence encodes CASSSPQQGSWDGNQPQHF.

This clonotype was observed a handful of times. The genes are TRBV7-3 and TRBJ2-2; TRBD1 matches at 9 bases. The V segment lost 5 bases and the J segment 0 bases; nucleotides outside the gene matches: 10. This CDR3 has 18 amino acids. Germline CDR1 is SGHTA and CDR2 is FQGTGA. CDR3 sequence reads: CASSPYRGRASNTGELFF. CDR3 sequence (DNA): TGTGCCAGCAGCCCCTACAGGGGGCGAGCCTCGAACACCGGGGAGCTGTTTTTT.

There are a few counts of this clonotype. V is TRBV9 and J is TRBJ2-7; D call uncertain. CDR1 SGDLS and CDR2 YYNGEE come from the germline V gene. The V end lost 0 bases, the J end lost 4 bases, and 23 bases lay between the germline ends. The CDR3 covers 18 residues. CDR3 DNA sequence: TGTGCCAGCAGCGTAGGGGCCCCCCCGGCGCTCTTCCCGTACGAGCAGTACTTC. This translates into CASSVGAPPALFPYEQYF.

The V call is TRBV20-1, the J call TRBJ2-5; 10 positions match TRBD2. The length of the CDR3 is 14 residues. V dropped 6 bases and J dropped 3; count of bases not matched to a gene: 7. Germline V gene sequence: CDR1 DFQATT, CDR2 SNEGSKA (reference sequence). The CDR3 DNA reads as TGCAGTGCGAGGCTAGCGGGAGTCGAAGAGACCCAGTACTTC. Translated, it gives CSARLAGVEETQYF.

Ten or more counts support this clonotype. This chain connects TRBV7-3 to TRBJ2-2; 11 nucleotides match TRBD2. With 5 bases clipped from V and 4 bases from J, the junction kept 3 bases outside the gene matches. CDR1 and CDR2 (germline): SGHTA, FQGTGA. The CDR3 extends over 15 amino acids. Written as DNA, the CDR3 is TGTGCCAGCAGCCCCCTAGCGGGAGGCACCGGGGAGCTGTTTTTT. Translated, it gives CASSPLAGGTGELFF.

The rearrangement links TRBV15 to TRBJ1-2, with 7 bases identical to TRBD1. The germline CDR1 and CDR2 sequences are LNHNV and YYDKDF (reference sequence). V was pared by 3 bases and J by 6 bases, with 7 bases of the junction left unmatched. The CDR3 sequence is 14 residues long. Written as DNA, the CDR3 is TGTGCCACCAGCAGCAACGGACAGGTGGATGGCTACACCTTC. This codes for CATSSNGQVDGYTF.

The V call is TRBV29-1, the J call TRBJ2-2; 7 positions match TRBD2. Germline CDR1 SQVTM, CDR2 ANQGSEA. Trimming removed 8 bases from V and 4 bases from J; junction bases left unmatched: 7. The CDR3 runs to 13 residues. Written as DNA, the CDR3 is TGCAGCACCGGACTAGATAGCACCGGGGAGCTGTTTTTT. The encoded protein is CSTGLDSTGELFF.

V and J are TRBV2 and TRBJ1-2, with 9 bases fitting TRBD1. The germline V gene encodes CDR1 SNHLY and CDR2 FYNNEI. After removal of 3 bases from V and 5 bases from J, the junction contained 10 bases not matched to a gene. This CDR3 comprises 16 residues. DNA of the CDR3: TGTGCCAGCAGTGATAGGACAGGGGTCTTCGGTTATGGCTACACCTTC. Translating gives CASSDRTGVFGYGYTF.

The genes are TRBV11-2 and TRBJ2-2, with D possibly matching TRBD1 (6 bases). Germline lookup yields CDR1 SGHAT and CDR2 FQNNGV. The CDR3 runs to 15 residues. V dropped 0 bases and J dropped 8 bases, with 13 bases sitting between them. The CDR3 reads CASSLEGSGTGELFF. CDR3 sequence (DNA): TGTGCCAGCAGCTTAGAGGGCAGTGGGACAGGGGAGCTGTTTTTT.

J is TRBJ1-4 and V is TRBV27, with a tentative D call TRBD1 (6 bases). V was pared by 3 bases and J by 8 bases, with 16 bases between. The CDR3 extends over 15 amino acids. Looked up from germline, CDR1 is MNHEY and CDR2 is SMNVEV (reference sequence). DNA of the CDR3: TGTGCCAGCAGTTTCCGGTCTCAGGGGAGAGAAAAACTGTTTTTT. This encodes CASSFRSQGREKLFF.

This clonotype showed up just a few times. One end of the junction is discordant with germline, which a read error may explain. CDR3 residues: CATSDLGVGGSSAYEQFF. In nucleotides, the CDR3 is TGTGCCACCAGTGATTTGGGGGTAGGAGGGAGTTCCGCGTATGAGCAGTTTTTC. The rearrangement joins TRBV24-1 to TRBJ2-1; possibly TRBD2 for D (6 bases). The CDR3 runs 18 residues. CDR1 is KGHDR and CDR2 is SFDVKD in the germline V gene.

This clonotype was picked up one time. The rearrangement links TRBV29-1 to TRBJ1-1; D is uncertain. CDR1 is SQVTM, CDR2 ANQGSEA, per germline. With 3 bases removed from V and 1 base from J, the gap between germline ends came to 6 bases. CDR3 length: 12 amino acids. The CDR3 bases are TGCAGCGTTGATGGGTGGAACACTGAAGCTTTCTTT. This gives the protein CSVDGWNTEAFF.

The V call is TRBV2, the J call TRBJ2-7, with 11 bases identical to TRBD2. The CDR3 is 15 residues long. Germline V lookup: CDR1 SNHLY, CDR2 FYNNEI. Germline trimming cut 1 base from V and 3 bases from J; bases unmatched to any gene: 2. This CDR3 is CASSEGGTSGYEQYF. The CDR3 DNA is TGTGCCAGCAGTGAAGGGGGGACTAGCGGCTACGAGCAGTACTTC.

The gene calls are TRBV29-1 and TRBJ2-1; the match to TRBD1 covers 11 bases. V lost 4 bases and J lost 7; bases outside the gene matches: 15. The CDR3 spans 17 residues. CDR1 is SQVTM and CDR2 is ANQGSEA in the germline V gene. CDR3 in amino acids: CSVVGRMGQGDWNEQFF. CDR3 DNA: TGCAGCGTTGTGGGGCGAATGGGACAGGGGGACTGGAATGAGCAGTTCTTC.

V gene TRBV19 combines with J gene TRBJ2-7, with 7 nucleotides matching TRBD1. With V trimmed by 3 bases and J by 5 bases, 7 bases remained unmatched. The CDR3 extends over 14 amino acids. The germline CDR1 and CDR2 sequences are LNHDA and SQIVND (reference sequence). The CDR3 loop reads CASSIRTGEHEQYF. CDR3 sequence (DNA): TGTGCCAGTAGTATTCGAACAGGGGAGCACGAGCAGTACTTC.

This clonotype turned up a few times. The J gene is TRBJ1-1, the V gene TRBV29-1, with D unresolved. V was pared by 5 bases and J by 0 bases, with 10 bases between. Germline-derived CDR1 and CDR2 are SQVTM and ANQGSEA. This CDR3 comprises 13 residues. In DNA form, the CDR3 reads TGCAGCGTTAGTCGACGGCTGAACACTGAAGCTTTCTTT. It codes for CSVSRRLNTEAFF. Combining the CDR3 with reference TRBV29-1 and TRBJ1-1 gives the whole variable domain SAVISQKPSRDICQRGTSLTIQCQVDSQVTMMFWYRQQPGQSLTLIATANQGSEATYESGFVIDKFPISRPNLTFSTLTVSNMSPEDSSIYLCSVSRRLNTEAFFGQGTRLTVV.

This clonotype was observed at least ten times. The chain links TRBV9 to TRBJ1-2, with 8 bases identical to TRBD1. Germline loops: CDR1 SGDLS, CDR2 YYNGEE. The ends lost 4 bases at V and 6 bases at J; junction bases unmatched: 11. The CDR3 has 15 amino acids. The CDR3 DNA is TGTGCCAGCAGCCCCCAAATGGCAGGGGGCAATGGCTACACCTTC. It translates to CASSPQMAGGNGYTF.

With regard to this clonotype: The junction shows a germline mismatch at one end, possibly a read error. This rearrangement joins TRBV13 to TRBJ2-7, with 8 bases matching TRBD1. Germline V gene sequence: CDR1 PRHDT, CDR2 FYEKMQ (reference sequence). The CDR3 is made up of 16 amino acids. The CDR3 protein is CASSSDRAALSYERYF. CDR3 DNA: TGTGCCAGCAGCTCGGACAGGGCTGCCCTATCCTACGAGCGGTACTTC.

This clonotype was recorded at least ten times. The chain recombines TRBV20-1 with TRBJ2-2; TRBD1 matches 9 bases. V shed 3 bases, J shed 2 bases, and the junction held 4 bases outside the gene matches. Germline CDR1 reads DFQATT; CDR2 reads SNEGSKA (reference sequence). CDR3 length equals 15 residues. The CDR3 nucleotides read TGCAGTGCTAGTTGGGGACAGGGTAACACCGGGGAGCTGTTTTTT. It yields the protein CSASWGQGNTGELFF.

V is TRBV20-1 and J is TRBJ2-7; 9 bases are a match to TRBD2. Germline assignment: CDR1 DFQATT and CDR2 SNEGSKA (reference sequence). V gave up 5 bases and J gave up 3 bases; unmatched junction bases: 11. This CDR3 is built from 15 residues. CDR3 protein: CSALAGTSHFYEQYF. Here the CDR3 DNA reads TGCAGTGCTTTGGCCGGGACTAGCCATTTCTACGAGCAGTACTTC.

The chain links TRBV7-8 to TRBJ2-3; D gene uncertain. Per the germline V gene, CDR1 is SGHVS and CDR2 is FQNEAQ. With 4 bases removed from V and 5 bases from J, the gap between germline ends came to 10 bases. The CDR3 extends over 13 amino acids. Here the CDR3 reads CASSSEYRDTQYF. CDR3 in DNA: TGTGCCAGCAGCTCCGAATACCGAGATACGCAGTATTTT.

This clonotype was observed a single time. The chain employs TRBV25-1 and TRBJ1-2; D call uncertain. V was clipped by 7 bases and J by 1 base, with 7 bases between them. Germline values: CDR1 MGHDK, CDR2 SYGVNS. The CDR3 has 12 residues. Here the CDR3 reads CASTGHNYGYTF. The CDR3 nucleotides read TGTGCCAGCACCGGGCATAACTATGGCTACACCTTC.